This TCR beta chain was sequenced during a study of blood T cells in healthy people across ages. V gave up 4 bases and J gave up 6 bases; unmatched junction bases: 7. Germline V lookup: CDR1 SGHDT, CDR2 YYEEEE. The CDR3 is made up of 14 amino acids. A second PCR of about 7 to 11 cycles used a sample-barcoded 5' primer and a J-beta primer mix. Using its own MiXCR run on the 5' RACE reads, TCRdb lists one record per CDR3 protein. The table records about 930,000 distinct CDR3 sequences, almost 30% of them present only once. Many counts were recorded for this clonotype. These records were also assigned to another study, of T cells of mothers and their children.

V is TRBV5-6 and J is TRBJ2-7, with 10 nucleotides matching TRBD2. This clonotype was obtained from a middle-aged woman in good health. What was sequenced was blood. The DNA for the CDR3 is TGTGCCAGCAGCCTACCGGGACTAGCGAGCGAGCAGTACTTC. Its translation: CASSLPGLASEQYF.